This T cell receptor (beta chain) was identified during a study of blood T cell repertoires in COVID-19. Study summary: Sites in the United States, Italy and Spain provided acute and convalescent COVID-19 samples.

Germline assignment: CDR1 SNHLY and CDR2 FYNNEI. This CDR3 region has 13 residues. V lost 6 bases and J lost 8; bases outside the gene matches: 2. As processed by the authors: Amplification of reference gene primers provided the estimated nucleated cell counts. Clones were read by immunoSEQ multiplex PCR, and TCRdb kept only the in-frame ones, dropping some. Clone size and V and J calls were adopted from that table, with D and trimming inferred from the DNA. The table records about 98,000 clones, approximately 86% of them present only once. The V and J genes are TRBV2 and TRBJ1-6, with 9 bases that match TRBD1. The TCR originated in a man between 45 and 60 years old with acute or convalescent COVID-19. Sequenced: peripheral blood. CDR3 region: CASRGQGHSPLHF. The CDR3 nucleotides read TGTGCCAGCAGGGGACAGGGACATTCACCCCTCCACTTT.